A single sample gave rise to the 2 T cell receptor beta chains below, sequenced in a study of Ad26.COV2.S vaccination and SARS-CoV-2 variants. Indicated treatment: around 19 received Ad26.COV2.S at low or high dose, single or two shots; about 5 received placebo; per-sample allocation not given. The investigators took samples on day 63 after the first vaccine or placebo injection. Sequenced by immunoSEQ multiplex PCR; TCRdb stores in-frame clones only, minus some. The profile shows 350,000 to 450,000 clones, 92% of them singletons. The material was peripheral blood, obtained in a trial of Ad26.COV2.S vaccine versus placebo. These receptors all come from a person between 18 and 65 years old who received the Ad26.COV2.S COVID-19 vaccine or a placebo.

The chain uses TRBV5-1 and TRBJ2-3; no reliable D call. Trimming stripped 0 bases from V and 2 bases from J, with 10 bases between. Germline values: CDR1 SGHRS, CDR2 YFSETQ. The CDR3 length is 15 residues. The CDR3 here is CASSLVPTLTDTQYF. The CDR3 DNA reads TGCGCCAGCAGCTTGGTGCCAACGCTCACAGATACGCAGTATTTT.

This chain uses TRBV5-1 with TRBJ2-7, with 10 bases fitting TRBD1. The CDR3 is made up of 16 amino acids. V dropped 3 bases and J dropped 1; count of bases not matched to a gene: 7. Germline assignment: CDR1 SGHRS and CDR2 YFSETQ. The CDR3 DNA reads TGCGCCAGCAGCTATACTGGACAGGGGGGTTCCTACGAGCAGTACTTC. It codes for CASSYTGQGGSYEQYF. Combining the CDR3 with reference TRBV5-1 and TRBJ2-7 gives the whole variable domain KAGVTQTPRYLIKTRGQQVTLSCSPISGHRSVSWYQQTPGQGLQFLFEYFSETQRNKGNFPGRFSGRQFSNSRSEMNVSTLELGDSALYLCASSYTGQGGSYEQYFGPGTRLTVT.